The present entry profiles one T cell receptor beta chain with its context. Its antigen is unknown. The data derive from a study of shared clonotypes between healthy human individuals. Study outcomes and limitations: Some clonotypes were shared by all four sorted-subset donors, while others were not shared. The non-shared ones had lower generation probabilities than the shared ones.

CD45RO-negative CD8 cells positively selected for CCR7 made up the naive population, which excluded terminally differentiated effector memory CD45RA+ cells. Donors had no recently reported acute infections or vaccinations and were HIV-negative. Trimming took 0 bases from V and 4 from J, leaving 7 bases between them. Germline lookup yields CDR1 SEHNR and CDR2 FQNEAQ (reference sequence). CDR3 length equals 13 residues. A deep-level run was used for the assay. Sorted-subset replicate PCRs used about 0.2 ug of genomic DNA. This amount corresponded to about 30,000 T cell genomes. Sequencing was performed with immunoSEQ multiplex PCR; in TCRdb, only in-frame clones are kept and a portion is missing. The table includes fewer than 1 million clones, about 96% detected once.

The TCR comes from a man in his thirties or forties in good health. The chain joins TRBV7-9 to TRBJ2-7, with unresolved D. Sequencing was carried out using naive CD8+ T cells sorted from blood. This CDR3 is CASSLAQNYEQYF. The CDR3 DNA sequence: TGTGCCAGCAGCTTAGCACAGAATTACGAGCAGTACTTC.